This T cell receptor (beta chain) was captured in a study of cytomegalovirus exposure and HLA in healthy donors. Researchers ran the PCR with 60 Vbeta and 13 Jbeta primers. Produced via immunoSEQ multiplex PCR; TCRdb's table is partial and in-frame only. The sample has under 200,000 clones, 84% seen once. Germline values: CDR1 LNHDA, CDR2 SQIVND (reference sequence). J lost 4 bases, V lost 4 bases, and 8 bases had no gene match. This CDR3 region has 15 residues. Regarding the study as a whole: A link between a missense DCLRE1C variant and TCR beta V- and J-gene trimming emerged from a later analysis.

Points on this clone: The target antigen is unknown.

The source of this sequence is a man aged 25-45 years in good health and CMV-seronegative. The J gene is TRBJ2-7, the V gene TRBV19; 9 bases map to TRBD1. The specimen sequenced was PBMCs. As DNA, the CDR3 is TGTGCCAGTAGTACCCGACAGGGGGTCCAGTACGAGCAGTACTTC. As protein: CASSTRQGVQYEQYF.